The 12 T cell receptor beta chains reported below all come from one sample, sequenced in a study of shared clonotypes between healthy human individuals. The repertoire was sequenced with immunoSEQ multiplex PCR; TCRdb's copy has only in-frame clones and lacks some. Here the sample spans 2 million to 3 million clones, around 90% being singletons. The sequenced material came from naive CD4+ T cells sorted from blood. Documented subset: CD45RA+ positively selected. These receptors all come from a man younger than 35 in good health.

About this clone itself: Other nucleotide sequences in the sample specify the same CDR3. The rearrangement joins TRBV18 to TRBJ1-4; 10 bases map to TRBD1. Germline CDR1 reads KGHSH; CDR2 reads LQKENI. This CDR3 has 13 residues. V lost 3 bases, J lost 8 bases, and 0 bases stayed unmatched. The CDR3 DNA is TGTGCCAGCTCACCGGGACAGGGGGAAAAACTGTTTTTT. It specifies CASSPGQGEKLFF.

The rearrangement uses TRBV11-2 and TRBJ2-5; 9 bases map to TRBD2. The germline V gene has CDR1 SGHAT and CDR2 FQNNGV. This CDR3 has 15 amino acids. The ends lost 5 bases at V and 5 bases at J; junction bases unmatched: 9. Written as DNA, the CDR3 is TGTGCCAGCAGCCGAGGCGGGCGGGGGGGCGAGACCCAGTACTTC. This encodes CASSRGGRGGETQYF.

This chain links TRBV11-2 with TRBJ2-3, with D perhaps TRBD1 or TRBD2 (5 bases each). V lost 7 bases, J lost 2 bases, and 10 bases lay in between. The CDR3 sequence is 13 residues long. Looked up from germline, CDR1 is SGHAT and CDR2 is FQNNGV. The CDR3 sequence is CASTQGPTDTQYF. CDR3 coding DNA: TGTGCCAGCACCCAGGGACCCACAGATACGCAGTATTTT.

This chain joins TRBV6-1 and TRBJ2-4; possibly TRBD2 for D (6 bases). V gave up 11 bases and J gave up 0 bases, with 11 bases separating them. Germline CDR1 and CDR2: MNHNS and SASEGT. There are 13 residues in the CDR3. The CDR3 DNA reads as TGTGCCCCGCCCGGGGGAGCCAAAAACATTCAGTACTTC. This translates into CAPPGGAKNIQYF.

The chain has TRBV7-2 and TRBJ2-2, with TRBD2 matching over 12 bases. Germline V gene lookup returns CDR1 SGHTA and CDR2 FQGNSA. The length of the CDR3 is 15 residues. V shed 5 bases and J 5 bases; nucleotides not matched to a gene: 3. CDR3 in DNA: TGTGCCAGCAGCGACACTAGCGGGGGGACCGGGGAGCTGTTTTTT. Its protein product is CASSDTSGGTGELFF.

Note on this clone: This sample includes further DNA sequences coding for the same CDR3. This chain connects TRBV7-3 to TRBJ2-5; tentatively, D is TRBD1 (5 bases). The V gene lost 1 base and the J gene lost 3 bases, with 6 bases spanning the gap. CDR1 and CDR2 from the germline V gene are SGHTA and FQGTGA. The CDR3 spans 13 residues. DNA for the CDR3: TGTGCCAGCAGCTTAATCAGGGAAGAGACCCAGTACTTC. Encoded protein: CASSLIREETQYF.

The V gene is TRBV9, the J gene TRBJ2-2; no clear D gene. Germline values: CDR1 SGDLS, CDR2 YYNGEE. There are 15 residues in the CDR3. Trimming took 0 bases from V and 4 from J, leaving 10 bases between them. The DNA of the CDR3 is TGTGCCAGCAGCGTAGCTCCACGGATCACCGGGGAGCTGTTTTTT. Encoded protein: CASSVAPRITGELFF.

The gene calls are TRBV10-3 and TRBJ2-3; 10 bases match TRBD2. CDR1 and CDR2 (germline): ENHRY, SYGVKD. The CDR3 covers 15 residues. With V trimmed by 6 bases and J by 6 bases, 9 bases remained unmatched. The CDR3 is CAISSSGGPRDTQYF. The CDR3, as DNA: TGTGCCATCAGCTCTAGCGGGGGCCCTAGGGATACGCAGTATTTT.

The V and J genes are TRBV5-1 and TRBJ2-3; D is undetermined. CDR3 size: 16 residues. Trimming stripped 0 bases from V and 4 bases from J, with 15 bases between. CDR1 and CDR2 (germline): SGHRS, YFSETQ. The CDR3 coding sequence is TGCGCCAGCAGCTTGGTAGTCCGACTTACGCCAGATACGCAGTATTTT. Translated, it gives CASSLVVRLTPDTQYF.

The chain recombines TRBV19 with TRBJ2-5; 13 bases line up with TRBD2. J lost 6 bases, V lost 4 bases, and 20 bases had no gene match. Germline values: CDR1 LNHDA, CDR2 SQIVND (reference sequence). CDR3 length: 20 amino acids. The CDR3 reads CASSTPIPQGLAGVVQTQYF. CDR3 nucleotides: TGTGCCAGTAGTACCCCAATCCCTCAAGGACTAGCGGGAGTCGTACAGACCCAGTACTTC.

The count of this clone is one. The genes are TRBV5-6 and TRBJ1-5; a possible D gene is TRBD1 (6 bases). Germline CDR1 is SGHDT and CDR2 is YYEEEE. Trimming left V 4 bases short and J 10 bases short, with 24 bases between. The CDR3 runs 16 residues. CDR3 amino acids: CASSPGGGLHLGPQHF. CDR3 sequence (DNA): TGTGCCAGCAGCCCGGGTGGGGGCCTTCACTTAGGCCCCCAGCATTTT.

Turning to this clone: The same CDR3 can be traced to other DNA sequences in this sample. The V and J genes are TRBV9 and TRBJ2-1, with D hard to call. V dropped 0 bases and J dropped 10 bases, with 5 bases sitting between them. The CDR3 length is 11 residues. The germline gives CDR1 SGDLS, CDR2 YYNGEE. CDR3 sequence reads: CASSVGLEQFF. The CDR3 region has the DNA TGTGCCAGCAGCGTAGGTTTGGAGCAGTTCTTC.